The rows below give T cell receptor beta chains drawn from one sample of a study of blood T cell repertoires in COVID-19. Clones were read by immunoSEQ multiplex PCR, and TCRdb kept only the in-frame ones, dropping some. The sample holds about 87,000 clones, around 75% seen once. Material: peripheral blood. These receptors all come from a woman between 50 and 59 years old with acute or convalescent COVID-19. Both conserved end residues are part of each CDR3. The D gene is left open where the match is weak. For some rows the clone size is stated as once, few or many, or as a class when expanded; others skip it.

D gene	V gene	clone size	CDR3 length	J gene	CDR3 protein	CDR3 DNA
.	TRBV28	.	14	TRBJ2-2	CASSFGGFTGELFF	TGTGCCAGCAGTTTTGGAGGCTTTACCGGGGAGCTGTTTTTT
.	TRBV13	.	15	TRBJ1-2	CASTTITATNYGYTF	TGTGCCAGCACAACTATCACGGCAACTAACTATGGCTACACCTTC
.	TRBV5-6	.	9	TRBJ1-1	CASSPRAFF	TGTGCCAGCAGCCCCCGAGCTTTCTTT
.	TRBV6-5	.	14	TRBJ1-1	CASSPSGGVTEAFF	TGTGCCAGCAGTCCATCCGGGGGGGTCACTGAAGCTTTCTTT
TRBD1	TRBV6-5	.	14	TRBJ1-1	CASRAGTGTPEAFF	TGTGCCAGCAGAGCCGGGACAGGGACCCCTGAAGCTTTCTTT
TRBD2	TRBV10-3	.	17	TRBJ2-2	CAISGVGGTINTGELFF	TGTGCCATCAGTGGTGTAGGAGGGACTATTAACACCGGGGAGCTGTTTTTT
TRBD1	TRBV6-5	.	16	TRBJ1-1	CASSYSSGQGITEAFF	TGTGCCAGCAGTTACTCTTCGGGACAGGGCATAACTGAAGCTTTCTTT
TRBD2	TRBV19	once	17	TRBJ2-1	CASSIYHGGAVYNEQFF	TGTGCCAGTAGTATATACCACGGGGGGGCCGTCTACAATGAGCAGTTCTTC
.	TRBV3-1/TRBV3-2	.	15	TRBJ2-3	CASSQASSRTDTQYF	TGTGCCAGCAGCCAAGCCTCCTCCCGCACAGATACGCAGTATTTT
TRBD1	TRBV28	few	14	TRBJ1-2	CASSRRTGGRGYTF	TGTGCCAGCAGTCGCAGGACAGGGGGTCGTGGCTACACCTTC
.	TRBV6-1	.	15	TRBJ1-4	CASSEGTRVVEKLFF	TGTGCCAGCAGTGAGGGGACTAGGGTTGTTGAAAAACTGTTTTTT
.	TRBV7-8	.	15	TRBJ1-1	CASSRPGGPNTEAFF	TGTGCCAGCAGCCGTCCCGGGGGACCGAACACTGAAGCTTTCTTT
TRBD2	TRBV28	.	17	TRBJ2-2	CASTPLGLARNTGELFF	TGTGCCAGCACCCCTCTCGGACTAGCGCGGAACACCGGGGAGCTGTTTTTT